The 3 T cell receptor beta chains given below trace back to one sample, sequenced in a study of identical twins. TCRdb re-derived calls from the 5' RACE reads in MiXCR, one entry per CDR3 protein. The sample yields around 670,000 distinct CDR3 sequences, approximately 6% seen once. Sequenced: naive T cells sorted from blood. Receptors originate from a man between 18 and 35 years old in good health.

This clonotype was detected a few times. V is TRBV15 and J is TRBJ2-7; D is uncertain. The germline gives CDR1 LNHNV, CDR2 YYDKDF (reference sequence). Deletions cut 1 base from V and 6 bases from J, with 7 bases between. The CDR3 has 12 residues. The CDR3 reads CATSRGLGEQYF. In DNA form, the CDR3 reads TGTGCCACCAGCAGAGGCCTGGGCGAGCAGTACTTC.

This clonotype has a count of ten or more. The chain links TRBV5-1 to TRBJ2-7; D is possibly TRBD1 (6 bases). Germline V CDR1 and CDR2: SGHRS, YFSETQ. The V gene lost 4 bases and the J gene lost 2 bases, with 19 bases spanning the gap. The CDR3 is made up of 16 amino acids. This chain's CDR3 is CASSPEGMGATYEQYV. CDR3 coding DNA: TGCGCCAGCAGCCCCGAAGGTATGGGGGCTACCTACGAGCAGTACGTC.

This clonotype was counted a few times. The chain recombines TRBV20-1 with TRBJ2-7, with TRBD1 matching 10 bases. V lost 5 bases, J lost 3 bases, and 10 bases stayed unmatched. CDR1 and CDR2 (germline): DFQATT, SNEGSKA (reference sequence). CDR3 length: 15 residues. CDR3 DNA sequence: TGCAGTGCTTCACCCCCAGACAGGGGGCTCTACGAGCAGTACTTC. This codes for CSASPPDRGLYEQYF.